Listed below are T cell receptor beta chains from one sample, sequenced in a study of T cell responses to AZD1222 COVID-19 vaccine. Measured with immunoSEQ multiplex PCR; TCRdb has only the in-frame clones, and not every one. Among some 100,000 clones, approximately 90% were seen once, and the ten largest hold roughly 2.4%. Sequencing was performed on peripheral blood, taken 28 days after the second AZD1222 dose. These receptors originate from an adult who received the AZD1222 COVID-19 vaccine. CDR3s leave out the opening cysteine and the closing phenylalanine or tryptophan. Clone size is shown for a subset of rows, as once, few, many or a class of expanded clone.

clone_size j_call v_call cdr3_aa
once TRBJ1-6 TRBV6-4 ASSVGQGTPLH
. TRBJ1-2 TRBV5-8 ASSPIGQRSGYGYT
. TRBJ2-1 TRBV18 ASSPPRQNNEQF
. TRBJ1-1 TRBV30 AWSVWASTGKNTEAF
few TRBJ2-5 TRBV24-1 ATSDGSRTAQETQY
. TRBJ1-1 TRBV5-1 ASRSGSLSTEAF
. TRBJ1-2 TRBV6-1 ASSEAEKQGIYGYT
once TRBJ1-2 TRBV4-3 ASSQERTLAYGYT
. TRBJ2-3 TRBV10-3 AISDPIGLITDTQY
once TRBJ2-7 TRBV9 ASSVALPYEQY
. TRBJ1-5 TRBV12-3/TRBV12-4 ASSFGNQPQH
. TRBJ1-3 TRBV29-1 SVEEGLSGNTIY
. TRBJ1-2 TRBV7-9 ASSLVAGRGGYGYT
. TRBJ2-7 TRBV2 ASTHAGTPEQY
. TRBJ1-5 TRBV10-2 ASSPNLQGRSNQPQH
. TRBJ2-7 TRBV24-1 ATSPSGSHYEQY
. TRBJ2-3 TRBV7-9 ASSLAGATDTQY
. TRBJ2-1 TRBV6-2/TRBV6-3 ASSPDSGVISNEQF
. TRBJ1-3 TRBV6-1 ASSRAVSGNTIY
once TRBJ2-7 TRBV19 ASSAPGLAGGYEQY
. TRBJ1-2 TRBV7-2 ASSLGLGDGYT
. TRBJ2-1 TRBV19 ASSIGTSGTLNYNEQF
. TRBJ2-7 TRBV11-2 ASSSPRGNSYEQY
. TRBJ2-5 TRBV5-1 ASSLGRGYQETQY
. TRBJ1-6 TRBV3-1/TRBV3-2 ASSTRTGTANSPLH
. TRBJ1-1 TRBV5-1 ASSLIAENTEAF
. TRBJ1-2 TRBV2 ASREAGSPYGYT
. TRBJ2-5 TRBV14 ASSQTGVAGAEETQY
. TRBJ2-7 TRBV3-1/TRBV3-2 ASSRSSGPYEQY
. TRBJ2-7 TRBV4-1 ASSQDSGVPYEQY
. TRBJ1-4 TRBV30 AWSVRYRKLF
. TRBJ2-7 TRBV10-3 AISVQREAEQY
. TRBJ1-3 TRBV25-1 ASSEPGRISGNTIY
. TRBJ2-5 TRBV30 AWSLMGQGQETQY
. TRBJ1-1 TRBV9 ASSVSPENTEAF
once TRBJ1-6 TRBV7-9 ASSGQGVLYNSPLH
. TRBJ2-2 TRBV9 ASTPGLADTGELF
. TRBJ2-5 TRBV6-5 ATEGFSRGTQY
. TRBJ1-4 TRBV5-3 ASVVLTGMRAEKLF
. TRBJ1-3 TRBV11-2 ASSLGVGAGNTIY
. TRBJ2-7 TRBV7-8 ASSLGGTGVPHEQY
. TRBJ2-4 TRBV9 ASSVREGKNIQY
. TRBJ2-7 TRBV4-2 ASSQEVSAGAYEQY
. TRBJ1-1 TRBV19 ASSFPDRDSTEAF